This is a list of T cell receptor beta chains from one sample in a study of PD-1 blockade in classical Hodgkin lymphoma. This table comes from immunoSEQ multiplex PCR, and its TCRdb copy is limited to in-frame clones, with some not included. This sample carries tens of thousands of clones, approximately 86% of them seen once, and the ten largest clones take 0.4% to 0.5%. The sequencing used CD4+ T cells from blood, collected before the fourth cycle of nivolumab. The source of these receptors is a human donor with classical Hodgkin lymphoma. CDR3s include the opening cysteine and the closing phenylalanine or tryptophan. The size field is filled for only some rows; it gives once, few, many or a size class.

.	TRBV18	CASSPSPIYEQYF
.	TRBV5-5	CASSLLVGPYTEAFF
.	TRBV7-6	CASGLARVAGNNEQFF
.	TRBV5-4	CASSHPQGNKQETQYF
.	TRBV7-9	CASSLFLLRGGSSTDTQYF
few	TRBV6-5	CASSYLAGTGVREQYF
.	TRBV6-6	CASSYGQGTAETQYF
.	TRBV7-6	CASSLAWRQGGEQYF
.	TRBV7-6	CASSLVGQKETQYF
.	TRBV5-1	CASKVAGTSTDTQYF
once	TRBV23-1	CARRTGDAYNEQFF
.	TRBV7-2	CASSLRMTYEQYF
few	TRBV7-9	CASSYGQGGSPLHF
.	TRBV5-1	CASSLALGGTGTYEQYF
.	TRBV5-1	CASSAGQHTEAFF
.	TRBV9	CASSKRDQNTGELFF
once	TRBV29-1	CSVEAPLSQKLFF
once	TRBV5-1	CASSFSGSSYNEQFF
.	TRBV5-1	CASSLAVGGLHYEQYF
.	TRBV11-2	CASSLVGPYEQYF
few	TRBV7-9	CTGSGGTPKVDTQYF
.	TRBV14	CASSQLGSTEAFF
.	TRBV11-2	CASKLAGGEETQYF
few	TRBV10-1	CASSETRTGPDEQYF
.	TRBV30	CALETSGRDEQFF
few	TRBV5-1	CASSLGANYGYTF
once	TRBV5-5	CASSTSTSGANVLTF
.	TRBV19	CASSSIDEQFF
.	TRBV5-1	CASSLNPGQGVGYTF
.	TRBV11-2	CASSPRGGDETQYF
.	TRBV18	CASSPGRRGYSEETQYF
.	TRBV9	CASSAQSSANTGELFF
few	TRBV4-1	CASSQDGRRKNTEAFF